Below, 31 T cell receptor beta chains from the same sample are listed, as sequenced in a study of shared clonotypes between healthy human individuals. Clones were sequenced by immunoSEQ multiplex PCR, and TCRdb holds only the in-frame ones, with some missing. The repertoire holds about 2.4 million clones, with roughly 92% as singletons. The sequenced sample consisted of naive CD4+ T cells sorted from blood. The subset: CD45RA+ positively selected. Receptor source: a man aged 18 to 30 in good health.

The chain links TRBV6-6 to TRBJ2-5; 8 bases align to TRBD2. V was pared by 8 bases and J by 5 bases, with 13 bases of the junction left unmatched. CDR3 length: 15 amino acids. CDR1 is MNHNY, CDR2 SVGAGI, per germline (reference sequence). CDR3 loop: CASGLGGAGWETQYF. For the CDR3, the DNA is TGTGCCAGCGGCCTCGGGGGGGCCGGTTGGGAGACCCAGTACTTC.

This chain links TRBV27 with TRBJ2-7, with 9 bases identical to TRBD1. The CDR3 has 14 amino acids. V was clipped by 7 bases and J by 3 bases; unmatched bases: 7. Per germline, CDR1 MNHEY and CDR2 SMNVEV (reference sequence). CDR3 sequence: CASTPRDRVYEQYF. In DNA, the CDR3 is TGTGCCAGCACCCCTCGGGACAGGGTCTACGAGCAGTACTTC.

This clone is a singleton in its sample. The J gene is TRBJ2-7, the V gene TRBV28; TRBD1 aligns across 7 bases. V was clipped by 6 bases and J by 3 bases; unmatched bases: 8. The CDR3 spans 14 residues. Germline V CDR1 and CDR2: MDHEN, SYDVKM. The DNA for the CDR3 is TGTGCCAGCAGGGCCTCGGACAGGCGCTACGAGCAGTACTTC. It specifies CASRASDRRYEQYF.

This chain joins TRBV10-3 and TRBJ2-7; 12 nucleotides align to TRBD2. The CDR3 consists of 17 residues. Looked up from germline, CDR1 is ENHRY and CDR2 is SYGVKD. The trim removed 0 bases at V and 0 bases at J, leaving 3 bases unmatched. In DNA, the CDR3 is TGTGCCATCAGTGAGTCCAGGACTAGCGGGAACTCCTACGAGCAGTACTTC. It codes for CAISESRTSGNSYEQYF.

V usage is TRBV6-5 and J usage is TRBJ2-5, with 10 nucleotides matching TRBD2. V shed 4 bases and J 0 bases; nucleotides not matched to a gene: 2. The CDR3 extends over 15 amino acids. In germline, CDR1 is MNHEY, CDR2 SVGAGI. CDR3 in amino acids: CASSSSGSNQETQYF. The DNA for the CDR3 is TGTGCCAGCAGTTCTAGCGGGAGCAACCAAGAGACCCAGTACTTC.

In the case of this clone: The same CDR3 is also encoded by other DNA sequences in this sample. The rearrangement joins TRBV9 to TRBJ2-2; possibly TRBD1 for D (6 bases). CDR1 and CDR2 (germline): SGDLS, YYNGEE. The V gene lost 0 bases and the J gene lost 2 bases, with 8 bases spanning the gap. This CDR3 is 15 amino acids long. For the CDR3, the DNA is TGTGCCAGCAGCGTAGGGGGACACAACACCGGGGAGCTGTTTTTT. This translates into CASSVGGHNTGELFF.

The chain recombines TRBV10-3 with TRBJ2-3, with D possibly TRBD2 on 7 matching bases. The CDR3 spans 14 residues. The ends were cut back, 7 bases at V and 4 bases at J, with 15 bases in the middle. CDR1 ENHRY and CDR2 SYGVKD come from the germline V gene. The CDR3 DNA reads as TGTGCCATCATGGGGGGGGCAATCCCAGATACGCAGTATTTT. It specifies CAIMGGAIPDTQYF.

A single count supports this clone. This chain uses TRBV7-2 with TRBJ2-2; D remains unclear. Germline CDR1 and CDR2: SGHTA and FQGNSA. This CDR3 has 13 residues. V lost 4 bases to trimming and J lost 5 bases, with 8 bases between them. The CDR3 loop reads CASSYLGTGELFF. The CDR3 DNA reads as TGTGCCAGCAGCTACTTAGGGACCGGGGAGCTGTTTTTT.

The chain has TRBV5-1 and TRBJ2-3; 15 bases match TRBD2. V shed 4 bases and J 1 base; nucleotides not matched to a gene: 7. Germline V lookup: CDR1 SGHRS, CDR2 YFSETQ. The CDR3 is 18 residues long. The CDR3 here is CASSGGLAGGRGTDTQYF. The CDR3 region has the DNA TGCGCCAGCAGCGGAGGACTAGCGGGGGGGCGAGGCACAGATACGCAGTATTTT.

This chain joins TRBV18 and TRBJ1-1; perhaps TRBD1 as D (5 bases). V gave up 3 bases and J gave up 4 bases, with 18 bases separating them. There are 16 residues in the CDR3. Germline assignment: CDR1 KGHSH and CDR2 LQKENI. The CDR3 loop is CASSPTDIPYGTEAFF. The DNA for the CDR3 is TGTGCCAGCTCACCGACGGACATCCCTTACGGCACTGAAGCTTTCTTT.

This rearrangement joins TRBV6-4 to TRBJ2-2, with D unclear. Between the trimmed V and J ends, which lost 6 bases and 2 bases, there was a span of 16 bases. Germline V gene lookup returns CDR1 MRHNA and CDR2 SNTAGT. The CDR3 has 16 residues. CDR3 in amino acids: CASSRVPGLNTGELFF. In DNA form, the CDR3 reads TGTGCCAGCAGCCGAGTCCCGGGTCTTAACACCGGGGAGCTGTTTTTT.

The chain has TRBV5-1 and TRBJ1-1, with 11 bases that match TRBD1. Germline loops: CDR1 SGHRS, CDR2 YFSETQ. V lost 3 bases and J lost 3; bases outside the gene matches: 7. The CDR3 has 16 residues. CDR3 in DNA: TGCGCCAGCAGCTACTCCGGGACAGGGGGTGACACTGAAGCTTTCTTT. Its protein is CASSYSGTGGDTEAFF.

On this clone: Other DNA sequences in this specimen translate into the identical CDR3. This rearrangement joins TRBV9 to TRBJ2-1, with 12 positions matching TRBD2. Germline trimming cut 0 bases from V and 10 bases from J; bases unmatched to any gene: 2. Germline CDR1 SGDLS, CDR2 YYNGEE. The CDR3 loop spans 14 amino acids. The CDR3 region has the DNA TGTGCCAGCAGCGTAGGTGGACTAGCGGGGGAGCAGTTCTTC. As protein: CASSVGGLAGEQFF.

The V and J genes are TRBV2 and TRBJ2-2; 7 positions agree with TRBD2. Unmatched junction bases numbered 5, after V lost 6 bases and J lost 4 bases. Germline CDR1 is SNHLY and CDR2 is FYNNEI. CDR3 size: 14 residues. The chain's CDR3 is CASRGTIVTGELFF. As DNA, the CDR3 is TGTGCCAGCAGGGGGACTATCGTCACCGGGGAGCTGTTTTTT.

The genes are TRBV2 and TRBJ2-5; D uncertain. Germline lookup yields CDR1 SNHLY and CDR2 FYNNEI. The CDR3 is 12 amino acids. The V end lost 8 bases, the J end lost 5 bases, and 12 bases lay between the germline ends. The CDR3 coding sequence is TGTGCCAGCCGCTGGTTAGCTGAGACCCAGTACTTC. It translates to CASRWLAETQYF.

This chain joins TRBV19 and TRBJ2-5; D gene ambiguous. V was shortened by 4 bases and J by 0 bases, with 12 bases between the two germline ends. Germline CDR1 and CDR2: LNHDA and SQIVND (reference sequence). CDR3 length: 15 residues. The CDR3 sequence is CASSTADWYQETQYF. The CDR3 DNA reads as TGTGCCAGTAGTACGGCAGATTGGTACCAAGAGACCCAGTACTTC.

This clone was observed a few times. The chain links TRBV9 to TRBJ1-1; D uncertain. CDR3 length: 14 residues. V shed 0 bases and J shed 2 bases, with 8 bases lying between them. CDR1 and CDR2 (germline): SGDLS, YYNGEE. CDR3 in amino acids: CASSVDGVNTEAFF. As DNA, the CDR3 is TGTGCCAGCAGCGTAGATGGAGTTAACACTGAAGCTTTCTTT.

The gene calls are TRBV6-1 and TRBJ1-5; D unclear. V was pared by 7 bases and J by 0 bases, with 13 bases between. Germline values: CDR1 MNHNS, CDR2 SASEGT. The CDR3 spans 15 residues. Here the CDR3 reads CASMAATYSNQPQHF. As DNA, the CDR3 is TGTGCCAGCATGGCGGCGACTTATAGCAATCAGCCCCAGCATTTT.

J is TRBJ2-1 and V is TRBV9, with a tentative D call TRBD2 (6 bases). The CDR3 sequence is 16 residues long. With 1 base removed from V and 4 bases from J, the gap between germline ends came to 15 bases. Germline V lookup: CDR1 SGDLS, CDR2 YYNGEE. Here the CDR3 reads CASSVTPGVAYNEQFF. CDR3 coding DNA: TGTGCCAGCAGCGTAACCCCGGGAGTCGCTTACAATGAGCAGTTCTTC.

The DNA of the CDR3 is TGTGCCAGTCCCCCCCCCGGGCCTAACACCGGGGAGCTGTTTTTT. Encoded protein: CASPPPGPNTGELFF. V usage is TRBV19 and J usage is TRBJ2-2; no firm D call. Germline CDR1 LNHDA, CDR2 SQIVND (reference sequence). The V end was cut by 8 bases, the J end by 2 bases, with 15 bases between. CDR3 length: 15 amino acids.

This sequence joins TRBV11-2 and TRBJ2-7; TRBD1 agrees at 11 bases. V shed 5 bases and J 6 bases; nucleotides not matched to a gene: 21. This CDR3 has 19 residues. Looked up from germline, CDR1 is SGHAT and CDR2 is FQNNGV. CDR3 in DNA: TGTGCCAGCAGCCCTCGGACAGGGGGCCCGGCTAGCGCCGGAGGCGAGCAGTACTTC. Protein: CASSPRTGGPASAGGEQYF.

The J gene is TRBJ2-2, the V gene TRBV28; D is ambiguous. CDR3 length: 12 residues. Germline loops: CDR1 MDHEN, CDR2 SYDVKM. V was trimmed by 5 bases and J by 7 bases, leaving 8 bases between them. Here the CDR3 DNA reads TGTGCCAGCAGTCCCCGTTTCGGGGAGCTGTTTTTT. Translating it yields CASSPRFGELFF.

Worth noting for this clone: Additional DNA sequences in this sample encode the identical CDR3. V is TRBV28 and J is TRBJ2-7; D might be TRBD1 (5 bases). CDR3 length: 12 amino acids. Trimming took off 2 bases at V and 4 bases at J, with 6 bases between the two ends. Germline-derived CDR1 and CDR2 are MDHEN and SYDVKM. Written as DNA, the CDR3 is TGTGCCAGCAGTTTAGGGGCATACGAGCAGTACTTC. This translates into CASSLGAYEQYF.

About this clone: The same CDR3 can be traced to other DNA sequences in this sample. The rearrangement joins TRBV9 to TRBJ1-2; D is possibly TRBD1 (5 bases). Trimming removed 2 bases at V and 4 bases at J, with 9 bases between. The CDR3 length is 13 residues. The germline gives CDR1 SGDLS, CDR2 YYNGEE. CDR3 in amino acids: CASSVQGSYGYTF. The CDR3 nucleotides read TGTGCCAGCAGCGTTCAGGGATCCTATGGCTACACCTTC.

V and J are TRBV28 and TRBJ1-5, with 7 bases matching TRBD1. The germline V gene has CDR1 MDHEN and CDR2 SYDVKM. The CDR3 runs to 14 residues. Trimming at V came to 8 bases and at J to 8 bases, leaving 12 bases not matched to a gene. The CDR3 DNA sequence: TGTGCCAGCCTATCTAACTCACAGGGGAAGCCCCAGCATTTT. Residues: CASLSNSQGKPQHF.

The chain carries TRBV2 and TRBJ2-3; the match to TRBD2 covers 14 bases. Germline CDR1 reads SNHLY; CDR2 reads FYNNEI. There are 17 residues in the CDR3. Trimming took 0 bases from V and 4 from J; bases not matched to a gene: 3. DNA for the CDR3: TGTGCCAGCAGTGAAGCACAGGGACTAGCGGGAGCAGATACGCAGTATTTT. Protein sequence: CASSEAQGLAGADTQYF. The full variable domain, its missing parts supplied by reference TRBV2 and TRBJ2-3, is EPEVTQTPSHQVTQMGQEVILRCVPISNHLYFYWYRQILGQKVEFLVSFYNNEISEKSEIFDDQFSVERPDGSNFTLKIRSTKLEDSAMYFCASSEAQGLAGADTQYFGPGTRLTVL.

This clone was recorded only once. Other DNA sequences in the same sample also yield this CDR3. This chain uses TRBV9 with TRBJ1-2, with unresolved D. Germline lookup yields CDR1 SGDLS and CDR2 YYNGEE. V lost 0 bases and J 2 bases, leaving 8 bases between the germline ends. The CDR3 spans 14 residues. This CDR3 reads CASSVALGNYGYTF. Written as DNA, the CDR3 is TGTGCCAGCAGCGTAGCCCTCGGGAACTATGGCTACACCTTC. The variable domain in full, with the rest retrieved from reference TRBV9 and TRBJ1-2, is DSGVTQTPKHLITATGQRVTLRCSPRSGDLSVYWYQQSLDQGLQFLIQYYNGEERAKGNILERFSAQQFPDLHSELNLSSLELGDSALYFCASSVALGNYGYTFGSGTRLTVV.

The chain is built from TRBV7-9 and TRBJ1-4; D might be TRBD1 (6 bases). V lost 4 bases to trimming and J lost 12 bases, with 12 bases between them. Germline CDR1 and CDR2: SEHNR and FQNEAQ (reference sequence). The CDR3 runs 12 residues. CDR3: CASSWERGELFF. CDR3 bases: TGTGCCAGCAGCTGGGAGAGGGGGGAACTGTTTTTT.

CDR3 in DNA: TGTGCCAGCAGAGAATCGGGGGGGTGGTTGGATGGCTACACCTTC. It specifies CASRESGGWLDGYTF. The rearrangement joins TRBV6-6 to TRBJ1-2, with D perhaps TRBD1 (5 bases). Germline V CDR1 and CDR2: MNHNY, SVGAGI (reference sequence). This CDR3 region has 15 residues. V shed 6 bases and J shed 6 bases, with 20 bases lying between them.

Comments on this clone: The sample contains more than one DNA sequence encoding this CDR3. The chain recombines TRBV6-1 with TRBJ2-7; 10 bases line up with TRBD1. V lost 6 bases to trimming and J lost 6 bases; unmatched junction nucleotides: 8. The CDR3 has 14 amino acids. CDR1 is MNHNS, CDR2 SASEGT, per germline. The CDR3 is CASRTGTGVGEQYF. DNA of the CDR3: TGTGCCAGCAGGACCGGGACAGGGGTGGGCGAGCAGTACTTC.

The rearrangement joins TRBV30 to TRBJ2-7; D gene uncertain. V lost 0 bases and J lost 2, with 8 bases in between. Germline V lookup: CDR1 GTSNPN, CDR2 SVGIG (reference sequence). This CDR3 has 13 residues. The CDR3 loop reads CAWSVGIAYEQYF. Written as DNA, the CDR3 is TGTGCCTGGAGTGTAGGGATCGCCTACGAGCAGTACTTC.